This TCR beta chain is drawn from a study of identical twins. At least ten counts were recorded for this clonotype. Its antigen remains unidentified. Trimming removed 5 bases at V and 4 bases at J, with 9 bases between. There are 13 residues in the CDR3. The authors used template switching to add a universal primer site and gave cDNA unique molecular identifiers. Via MiXCR, TCRdb re-called the 5' RACE reads, giving one row per CDR3 protein. Seen here are about 530,000 distinct CDR3 sequences, roughly 15% observed once, and the top ten hold less than 0.5%. Findings and caveats of the study: The more abundant beta clonotypes in cord blood had fewer insertions, and memory repertoires did not show this. Part of the zero-insertion signal could reflect confounding by invariant MAIT and iNKT cells.

A further study also used this sample, focusing on yellow fever vaccine responses in identical twins.

The sequence derives from a woman aged 18-29 years in good health. Sequencing was performed on CD4+ T cells sorted from blood. The chain combines TRBV12-3 or TRBV12-4 with TRBJ2-1, with D possibly being TRBD1 or TRBD2 (5 bases each). The DNA for the CDR3 is TGTGCCAGCAGTGGGGGTCTGTACAATGAGCAGTTCTTC. It yields the protein CASSGGLYNEQFF.